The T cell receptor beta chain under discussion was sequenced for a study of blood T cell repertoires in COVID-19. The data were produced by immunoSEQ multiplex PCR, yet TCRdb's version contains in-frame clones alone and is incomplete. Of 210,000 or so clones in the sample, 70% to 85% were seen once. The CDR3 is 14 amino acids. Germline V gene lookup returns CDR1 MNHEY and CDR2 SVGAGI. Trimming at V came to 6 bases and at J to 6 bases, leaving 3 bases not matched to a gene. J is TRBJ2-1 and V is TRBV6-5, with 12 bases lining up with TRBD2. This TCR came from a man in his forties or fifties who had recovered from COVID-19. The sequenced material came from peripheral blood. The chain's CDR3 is CASRWTSGTNEQFF. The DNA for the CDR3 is TGTGCCAGCAGGTGGACTAGCGGGACCAATGAGCAGTTCTTC.